Detailed here is one T cell receptor (beta chain). Its antigen is unknown. The data are from a study of cytomegalovirus exposure and HLA in healthy donors. Study-wide results and limits: As immune exposure information, only CMV serostatus was available. According to reports, the classifier identified cytomegalovirus status with high specificity and sensitivity. A link between a missense DCLRE1C variant and TCR beta V- and J-gene trimming emerged from a later analysis. By a later analysis, the bulk of CMV-associated TCR beta chains appeared HLA-restricted.

PCR was performed using 60 Vbeta and 13 Jbeta primers. TCRdb's table, derived via immunoSEQ multiplex PCR, lists solely in-frame clones and lacks some. The sample records about 130,000 clones, 80% being singletons. V was pared by 2 bases and J by 6 bases, with 13 bases between. This CDR3 is 14 amino acids long. Per the germline V gene, CDR1 is SGHAT and CDR2 is FQNNGV. Sequencing used PBMCs. The J gene is TRBJ1-1, the V gene TRBV11-2, with TRBD1 as a possible D gene (6 bases). The receptor was derived from a man aged 30 to 39 in good health. CDR3 DNA sequence: TGTGCCAGCAGCTTATTGCAGGGGTTGGCTGAAGCTTTCTTT. Translating it yields CASSLLQGLAEAFF.